The 20 T cell receptor beta chains below all came from one sample that was sequenced in a study of blood T cell repertoires in COVID-19. The method was immunoSEQ multiplex PCR; TCRdb's version includes in-frame clones alone and lacks a portion of them. The sample yields some 350,000 clones, more than 75% seen once. The sequencing sample was made of PBMCs or T cells enriched from blood (not recorded which). The receptors come from a woman in her thirties who had recovered from COVID-19.

This chain uses TRBV6-5 with TRBJ2-1; tentative D call: TRBD1 (6 bases). CDR3 length: 14 amino acids. V lost 5 bases, J lost 4 bases, and 12 bases lay in between. In germline, CDR1 is MNHEY, CDR2 SVGAGI. In DNA, the CDR3 is TGTGCCAGCAGTACAGGGTCCCGGTACAATGAGCAGTTCTTC. This sequence encodes CASSTGSRYNEQFF.

CDR3 sequence reads: CASSLRSFLAEDNEQFF. As DNA, the CDR3 is TGCGCCAGCAGCCTAAGGTCATTCCTAGCGGAAGACAATGAGCAGTTCTTC. The rearrangement uses TRBV4-3 and TRBJ2-1; 7 bases fit TRBD2. Unmatched junction bases numbered 14, after V lost 4 bases and J lost 5 bases. The V gene's germline CDR1 is LGHNA and CDR2 YSLEER. The CDR3 runs 17 residues.

V usage is TRBV4-3 and J usage is TRBJ2-1; possibly TRBD1 for D (5 bases). Germline V lookup: CDR1 LGHNA, CDR2 YSLEER. The CDR3 length is 15 residues. The V gene lost 1 base and the J gene lost 7 bases, with 14 bases spanning the gap. CDR3 residues: CASSQGQGFWNEQFF. The CDR3 DNA reads TGCGCCAGCAGCCAAGGGCAGGGTTTTTGGAATGAGCAGTTCTTC.

The V and J genes are TRBV7-9 and TRBJ1-2; 9 bases are a match to TRBD1. The CDR3 extends over 14 amino acids. CDR1 and CDR2 from the germline V gene are SEHNR and FQNEAQ (reference sequence). With V trimmed by 4 bases and J by 7 bases, 7 bases remained unmatched. CDR3 sequence reads: CASSSRQGVGGYTF. CDR3 DNA sequence: TGTGCCAGCAGCTCAAGACAGGGGGTCGGTGGCTACACCTTC.

This clone occurred a few times. The rearrangement uses TRBV6-5 and TRBJ2-7; 7 bases map to TRBD1. V trimming: 11 bases; J trimming: 5 bases; junction bases outside the gene matches: 15. The CDR3 extends over 14 amino acids. Germline CDR1 reads MNHEY; CDR2 reads SVGAGI. Here the CDR3 DNA reads TGTGCCGGATCAAGGACAGGTCTCGACCACGAGCAGTACTTC. Translated: CAGSRTGLDHEQYF.

The chain is built from TRBV2 and TRBJ1-2, with 7 bases lining up with TRBD1. Germline loops: CDR1 SNHLY, CDR2 FYNNEI. The CDR3 spans 14 residues. V was pared by 6 bases and J by 0 bases, with 4 bases of the junction left unmatched. The CDR3 sequence: CASRPGTANYGYTF. The CDR3 DNA reads TGTGCCAGCAGACCCGGGACAGCTAACTATGGCTACACCTTC. The whole variable domain, filled in from reference TRBV2 and TRBJ1-2, reads EPEVTQTPSHQVTQMGQEVILRCVPISNHLYFYWYRQILGQKVEFLVSFYNNEISEKSEIFDDQFSVERPDGSNFTLKIRSTKLEDSAMYFCASRPGTANYGYTFGSGTRLTVV.

The CDR3 spells CSVGGLRNTEAFF. The DNA of the CDR3 is TGCAGCGTTGGGGGCCTGCGGAACACTGAAGCTTTCTTT. The chain joins TRBV29-1 to TRBJ1-1, with a tentative D call TRBD1 (5 bases). V lost 4 bases and J 1 base, leaving 10 bases between the germline ends. Germline V gives CDR1 SQVTM, CDR2 ANQGSEA. The CDR3 spans 13 residues.

The chain couples TRBV7-2 to TRBJ1-5; 10 bases are shared with TRBD1. The CDR3 spans 15 residues. With 5 bases clipped from V and 4 bases from J, the junction kept 5 bases outside the gene matches. Looked up from germline, CDR1 is SGHTA and CDR2 is FQGNSA. The CDR3 region is CASSRDRGGNQPQHF. DNA of the CDR3: TGTGCCAGCAGCCGGGACAGGGGAGGTAATCAGCCCCAGCATTTT.

This chain joins TRBV7-9 and TRBJ2-5; a possible D gene is TRBD2 (5 bases). The CDR3 has 19 amino acids. CDR1 is SEHNR, CDR2 FQNEAQ, per germline (reference sequence). The ends were cut back, 5 bases at V and 1 base at J, with 26 bases in the middle. The CDR3 DNA reads TGTGCCAGCAGCCTCTCCACTGTTTTGGGCCAGGACTTCCAAGAGACCCAGTACTTC. It is translated as CASSLSTVLGQDFQETQYF.

V and J are TRBV5-4 and TRBJ1-6; possibly TRBD1 for D (6 bases). The germline V gene has CDR1 SGHNT and CDR2 YYREEE (reference sequence). The V end lost 4 bases, the J end lost 7 bases, and 12 bases lay between the germline ends. CDR3 length: 14 residues. The CDR3 sequence is CASSPRTENSPLHF. CDR3 sequence (DNA): TGTGCCAGCAGCCCCCGGACAGAGAATTCACCCCTCCACTTT.

CDR3 DNA sequence: TGTGCCAGCAGTCCAACGACAGGGGGGATAGGGGAGACCCAGTACTTC. Translated: CASSPTTGGIGETQYF. The rearrangement uses TRBV6-6 and TRBJ2-5; the match to TRBD1 covers 9 bases. V trimming: 5 bases; J trimming: 5 bases; junction bases outside the gene matches: 12. Germline-derived CDR1 and CDR2 are MNHNY and SVGAGI (reference sequence). The CDR3 covers 16 residues.

Note on this clone: This CDR3 is also generated by other DNA sequences in the sample. This rearrangement joins TRBV7-6 to TRBJ2-6; possibly TRBD1 for D (5 bases). The CDR3 length is 15 residues. CDR1 and CDR2 from the germline V gene are SGHVS and FNYEAQ. V lost 5 bases, J lost 3 bases, and 11 bases lay in between. CDR3 amino acids: CASSPRVSGANVLTF. The DNA for the CDR3 is TGTGCCAGCAGCCCCAGGGTGAGTGGGGCCAACGTCCTGACTTTC.

The chain employs TRBV6-5 and TRBJ1-5; perhaps TRBD1 as D (6 bases). V was pared by 7 bases and J by 10 bases, with 20 bases between. This CDR3 contains 14 residues. Per the germline V gene, CDR1 is MNHEY and CDR2 is SVGAGI. The CDR3 spells CASTEGQGTLPQHF. Written as DNA, the CDR3 is TGTGCCAGCACCGAAGGGCAGGGGACACTTCCCCAGCATTTT.

This chain's CDR3 is CASSWEPGLAGDFSYEQYF. DNA of the CDR3: TGTGCCAGCAGTTGGGAACCGGGACTAGCGGGGGACTTCTCCTACGAGCAGTACTTC. This sequence joins TRBV28 and TRBJ2-7, with 14 bases aligning to TRBD2. The CDR3 extends over 19 amino acids. Germline CDR1 MDHEN, CDR2 SYDVKM. V gave up 4 bases and J gave up 0 bases; unmatched junction bases: 11.

The chain employs TRBV19 and TRBJ1-4; tentative D call: TRBD1 (5 bases). V was trimmed by 8 bases and J by 7 bases, leaving 20 bases between them. Germline V gene sequence: CDR1 LNHDA, CDR2 SQIVND (reference sequence). CDR3 length equals 15 residues. The CDR3 spells CASAPQGGVGEKLFF. The CDR3 DNA sequence: TGTGCCAGTGCCCCCCAAGGAGGGGTGGGTGAAAAACTGTTTTTT.

The gene calls are TRBV29-1 and TRBJ1-1; no definite D call. CDR1 and CDR2 from the germline V gene are SQVTM and ANQGSEA. Trimming left V 3 bases short and J 3 bases short, with 20 bases between. This CDR3 is 16 amino acids long. The CDR3 here is CSVEGGAEKGYTEAFF. The CDR3 nucleotides are TGCAGCGTTGAGGGAGGTGCGGAAAAGGGCTACACTGAAGCTTTCTTT.

The gene calls are TRBV29-1 and TRBJ1-1; no reliable D call. In germline, CDR1 is SQVTM, CDR2 ANQGSEA. V was shortened by 5 bases and J by 1 base, with 14 bases between the two germline ends. This CDR3 has 14 amino acids. The CDR3 sequence is CSVRPVLRNTEAFF. CDR3 bases: TGCAGCGTTCGCCCTGTGTTGAGGAACACTGAAGCTTTCTTT.

This clone was counted a few times. This chain links TRBV6-5 with TRBJ2-3, with 9 bases aligning to TRBD2. The CDR3 consists of 15 residues. Germline values: CDR1 MNHEY, CDR2 SVGAGI. The V gene end was trimmed by 0 bases and the J gene end by 3 bases; junction bases not matched to a gene: 1. This CDR3 reads CASSYSRGGTDTQYF. CDR3 in DNA: TGTGCCAGCAGTTACTCGCGGGGGGGTACAGATACGCAGTATTTT.

The gene calls are TRBV7-2 and TRBJ1-1; D not certain. The CDR3 runs 13 residues. V was pared by 1 base and J by 7 bases, with 10 bases between. The germline CDR1 and CDR2 sequences are SGHTA and FQGNSA. The CDR3 loop is CASSLGQYYEAFF. DNA of the CDR3: TGTGCCAGCAGCTTAGGGCAGTACTATGAAGCTTTCTTT.

The J gene is TRBJ1-5, the V gene TRBV6-2 or TRBV6-3; perhaps TRBD1 as D (5 bases). CDR3 length equals 16 residues. Germline V gives CDR1 MNHEY, CDR2 SVGEGT. V lost 6 bases and J lost 5, with 20 bases in between. The CDR3 loop is CASSPSVGRGDQPQHF. The CDR3, as DNA: TGTGCCAGCAGCCCCTCCGTCGGGAGGGGTGATCAGCCCCAGCATTTT.